Sequencing of this TCR beta chain was carried out in a study of cytomegalovirus exposure and HLA in healthy donors. Study details: Previous work identified roughly 110 million unique TCR beta sequences from roughly 170 million T cells.

Notes on the study in general: Later analysis showed TCR association rates varying by HLA locus, highest for DRB1 and lowest for HLA-C. It has been reported that TCR beta sequences accurately predicted the HLA-A and HLA-B alleles of most subjects. Certain indistinguishable V segments, among them TRBV6-2 and TRBV6-3, were excluded.

Researchers ran the PCR with 60 Vbeta and 13 Jbeta primers. Data came from immunoSEQ multiplex PCR; TCRdb stores just in-frame clones and leaves some out. The data contain about 190,000 clones, less than 90% of them singletons. Germline V CDR1 and CDR2: SGDLS, YYNGEE. The ends lost 6 bases at V and 3 bases at J; junction bases unmatched: 9. The CDR3 is 16 residues long. About this clone: As yet, its antigen is unknown.

Material: PBMCs. The rearrangement joins TRBV9 to TRBJ2-1, with 10 bases aligning to TRBD2. The clonotype comes from a man in his forties or fifties in good health and CMV-seronegative. The CDR3 nucleotides are TGTGCCAGCAACCCGAATCCTAGCGGGAGCTACAATGAGCAGTTCTTC. It codes for CASNPNPSGSYNEQFF.